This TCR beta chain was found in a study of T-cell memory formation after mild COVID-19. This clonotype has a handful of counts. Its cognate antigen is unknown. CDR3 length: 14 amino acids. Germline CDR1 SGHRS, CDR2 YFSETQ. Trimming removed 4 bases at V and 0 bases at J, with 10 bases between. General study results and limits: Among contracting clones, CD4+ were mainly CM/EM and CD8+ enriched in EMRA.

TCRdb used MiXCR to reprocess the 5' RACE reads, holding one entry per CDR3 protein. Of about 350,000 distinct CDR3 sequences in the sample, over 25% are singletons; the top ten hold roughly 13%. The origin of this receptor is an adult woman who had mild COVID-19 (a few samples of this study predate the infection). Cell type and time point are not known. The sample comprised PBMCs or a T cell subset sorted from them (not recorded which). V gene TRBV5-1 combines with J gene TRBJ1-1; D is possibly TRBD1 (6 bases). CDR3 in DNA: TGCGCCAGCAGCGCTCGGACAGTGAACACTGAAGCTTTCTTT. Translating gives CASSARTVNTEAFF. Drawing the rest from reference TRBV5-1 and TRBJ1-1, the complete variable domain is KAGVTQTPRYLIKTRGQQVTLSCSPISGHRSVSWYQQTPGQGLQFLFEYFSETQRNKGNFPGRFSGRQFSNSRSEMNVSTLELGDSALYLCASSARTVNTEAFFGQGTRLTVV.